The 21 T cell receptor beta chains listed next were all sequenced from one sample in a study of blood T cells in healthy people across ages. Primed by a sample-barcoded 5' primer and a J-beta primer mix, a second PCR proceeded for about 6 to 12 cycles. TCRdb re-analysed the 5' RACE reads in MiXCR, keeping a single row per CDR3 protein. The sample shows 980,000 or so distinct CDR3 sequences, around 46% of them seen only once. The sample comprised blood. These receptor sequences come from a man in his thirties or forties in good health.

Only a few counts were recorded for this clonotype. The chain has TRBV4-2 and TRBJ1-2, with 8 bases lining up with TRBD1. The CDR3 is 16 residues long. Germline trimming cut 2 bases from V and 4 bases from J; bases unmatched to any gene: 9. The germline V gene has CDR1 LGHNA and CDR2 YNFKEQ. The CDR3 is CASSQFGQGVSYGYTF. Written as DNA, the CDR3 is TGTGCCAGCAGCCAATTCGGACAGGGAGTAAGCTATGGCTACACCTTC.

This chain joins TRBV20-1 and TRBJ2-7; 10 nucleotides agree with TRBD1. V gave up 3 bases and J gave up 4 bases; unmatched junction bases: 9. CDR3 length equals 15 residues. CDR1 and CDR2 (germline): DFQATT, SNEGSKA (reference sequence). The CDR3 sequence: CSARVPGTGVYEQYF. CDR3 DNA: TGCAGTGCTAGGGTCCCCGGGACAGGGGTATACGAGCAGTACTTC.

This clonotype was detected many times. The chain recombines TRBV25-1 with TRBJ2-3, with unresolved D. The germline CDR1 and CDR2 sequences are MGHDK and SYGVNS. The CDR3 runs to 11 residues. Trimming shortened V by 3 bases and J by 3 bases, and 1 base separated the two germline ends. Here the CDR3 DNA reads TGTGCCAGCAGTGAGACAGATACGCAGTATTTT. Translating it yields CASSETDTQYF.

The chain uses TRBV5-5 and TRBJ1-1, with 7 nucleotides matching TRBD1. The CDR3 is 15 amino acids. Losses at the gene ends were 5 bases for V and 1 base for J; bases not matched to a gene: 8. Germline values: CDR1 SGHKS, CDR2 YYEKEE (reference sequence). CDR3 sequence reads: CASSWETGWNTEAFF. CDR3 nucleotide sequence: TGTGCCAGCAGTTGGGAGACAGGGTGGAACACTGAAGCTTTCTTT.

The table lists this clonotype with many counts. The chain is built from TRBV12-3 or TRBV12-4 and TRBJ2-3; D gene uncertain. Trimming removed 6 bases from V and 4 bases from J, with 8 bases in between. The CDR3 runs to 12 residues. CDR3 protein: CASSATPDTQYF. The DNA of the CDR3 is TGTGCCAGCAGCGCAACGCCAGATACGCAGTATTTT.

This clonotype was detected a few times. The chain uses TRBV29-1 and TRBJ1-6; TRBD1 aligns across 9 bases. Germline trimming cut 7 bases from V and 7 bases from J; bases unmatched to any gene: 2. Germline V gene sequence: CDR1 SQVTM, CDR2 ANQGSEA. The CDR3 loop spans 12 amino acids. This CDR3 reads CSAGTGNSPLHF. The CDR3 DNA reads TGCAGCGCCGGGACAGGGAATTCACCCCTCCACTTT.

The sample holds a few counts of this clonotype. The rearrangement links TRBV12-3 or TRBV12-4 to TRBJ2-3; D unclear. The length of the CDR3 is 16 residues. Trimming took off 4 bases at V and 6 bases at J, with 20 bases between the two ends. CDR3 DNA: TGTGCCAGCAGTTCTGCTGCGGATTCCCTCGAGGATACGCAGTATTTT. Its protein product is CASSSAADSLEDTQYF.

The gene calls are TRBV7-2 and TRBJ1-4; D gene unclear. Trimming shortened V by 6 bases and J by 0 bases, and 8 bases separated the two germline ends. Germline CDR1 reads SGHTA; CDR2 reads FQGNSA. The CDR3 consists of 14 residues. As DNA, the CDR3 is TGTGCCAGCAGTTACCGCCCAACTAATGAAAAACTGTTTTTT. Encoded protein: CASSYRPTNEKLFF. Combining the CDR3 with reference TRBV7-2 and TRBJ1-4 gives the whole variable domain GAGVSQSPSNKVTEKGKDVELRCDPISGHTALYWYRQSLGQGLEFLIYFQGNSAPDKSGLPSDRFSAERTGGSVSTLTIQRTQQEDSAVYLCASSYRPTNEKLFFGSGTQLSVL.

The chain carries TRBV27 and TRBJ2-7; TRBD1 aligns across 10 bases. J was trimmed by 3 bases and V by 6 bases; bases with no gene match: 11. The CDR3 spans 16 residues. The germline CDR1 and CDR2 sequences are MNHEY and SMNVEV (reference sequence). The CDR3 loop is CASSRTPGTGDYEQYF. DNA for the CDR3: TGTGCCAGCAGCCGCACCCCCGGGACAGGGGACTACGAGCAGTACTTC.

This clonotype showed up just a few times. The chain joins TRBV5-1 to TRBJ2-4; D is perhaps TRBD2 (5 bases). Trimming left V 2 bases short and J 6 bases short, with 12 bases between. This CDR3 spans 14 amino acids. Germline assignment: CDR1 SGHRS and CDR2 YFSETQ. The DNA for the CDR3 is TGCGCCAGCAGCTTAGGACTGGACTCAAACATTCAGTACTTC. Encoded protein: CASSLGLDSNIQYF.

This clonotype has ten or more counts. This rearrangement joins TRBV3-1 to TRBJ1-1, with D unresolved. The germline V gene encodes CDR1 LGHDT and CDR2 YNNKEL (reference sequence). V was trimmed by 4 bases and J by 0 bases, leaving 6 bases between them. CDR3 length: 13 amino acids. The CDR3: CASSPDVNTEAFF. CDR3 DNA: TGTGCCAGCAGCCCGGACGTGAACACTGAAGCTTTCTTT.

This chain links TRBV12-3 or TRBV12-4 with TRBJ2-7, with a weak D call TRBD1 (6 bases). The ends were cut back, 5 bases at V and 2 bases at J, with 16 bases in the middle. CDR3 length: 15 amino acids. CDR3 loop: CASSPRDRSPYEQYF. CDR3 in DNA: TGTGCCAGCAGTCCGCGAGACAGGTCTCCCTACGAGCAGTACTTC.

As regards this clonotype: An end of the junction differs from the germline gene, which may be a read error. V and J are TRBV7-9 and TRBJ1-1; 7 positions match TRBD1. Per germline, CDR1 SEHNR and CDR2 FQNEAQ (reference sequence). CDR3 size: 14 residues. The CDR3 sequence: CASTETGRNTEAFF. The CDR3 DNA reads TGTGCCAGCACCGAGACAGGGAGAAACACTGAAGCCTTCTTT.

The V call is TRBV20-1, the J call TRBJ2-1, with D maybe TRBD2 (6 bases). The CDR3 has 12 residues. The V gene lost 7 bases and the J gene lost 3 bases, with 10 bases spanning the gap. CDR1 and CDR2 (germline): DFQATT, SNEGSKA (reference sequence). The CDR3 is CSVATSYNEQFF. CDR3 in DNA: TGCAGTGTGGCGACTAGCTACAATGAGCAGTTCTTC.

This chain connects TRBV5-1 to TRBJ2-1, with 11 bases that match TRBD1. The CDR3 totals 18 residues. The ends lost 2 bases at V and 8 bases at J; junction bases unmatched: 15. Germline V gives CDR1 SGHRS, CDR2 YFSETQ. CDR3 in DNA: TGCGCCAGCAGCTTTCCCTATACCGGGACAGGGGGGTCAGATGAGCAGTTCTTC. Its protein product is CASSFPYTGTGGSDEQFF.

The chain has TRBV28 and TRBJ2-3; 14 bases line up with TRBD2. The CDR3 is 14 residues long. V lost 5 bases to trimming and J lost 7 bases; unmatched junction nucleotides: 2. From germline, CDR1 is MDHEN and CDR2 SYDVKM. DNA for the CDR3: TGTGCCAGCAGTGGGACTAGCGGGAGCTATACGCAGTATTTT. Encoded protein: CASSGTSGSYTQYF.

The chain carries TRBV12-3 or TRBV12-4 and TRBJ2-3; a possible D gene is TRBD1 (6 bases). With 6 bases removed from V and 6 bases from J, the gap between germline ends came to 19 bases. The CDR3 runs 15 residues. The CDR3 loop reads CASRLGRVGADTQYF. CDR3 DNA: TGTGCCAGCAGGCTAGGAAGAGTGGGGGCGGATACGCAGTATTTT.

In this sample, this clonotype turned up a few times. The genes are TRBV11-3 and TRBJ2-1; no definite D call. Trimming removed 1 base from V and 10 bases from J, with 8 bases in between. Germline CDR1 and CDR2: SGHNT and YENEEA. The length of the CDR3 is 12 residues. The CDR3 sequence is CASSLGVAEQFF. The CDR3, as DNA: TGTGCCAGCAGCTTAGGGGTTGCGGAGCAGTTCTTC.

This clonotype was recorded a few times. The J gene is TRBJ1-1, the V gene TRBV3-1, with TRBD1 matching 9 bases. CDR3 length: 15 residues. J lost 6 bases, V lost 2 bases, and 7 bases had no gene match. Germline assignment: CDR1 LGHDT and CDR2 YNNKEL (reference sequence). The CDR3 protein is CASSQPGQGSPEAFF. The CDR3 DNA is TGTGCCAGCAGCCAACCGGGACAGGGCTCCCCTGAAGCTTTCTTT.

The CDR3 DNA follows: TGTGCCACCAGTGACCATAGCGGGGGTACGCAGTATTTT. It specifies CATSDHSGGTQYF. The chain recombines TRBV24-1 with TRBJ2-3; 9 bases map to TRBD2. Germline CDR1 reads KGHDR; CDR2 reads SFDVKD. This CDR3 spans 13 amino acids. Losses at the gene ends were 4 bases for V and 8 bases for J; bases not matched to a gene: 3.

This clonotype was counted a few times. The chain employs TRBV5-6 and TRBJ1-6; TRBD1 might be the D (5 bases). Per the germline V gene, CDR1 is SGHDT and CDR2 is YYEEEE. Trimming took off 2 bases at V and 9 bases at J, with 9 bases between the two ends. The CDR3 covers 13 residues. The CDR3 here is CASSLWGSSPLHF. CDR3 nucleotide sequence: TGTGCCAGCAGCTTATGGGGGAGTTCACCCCTCCACTTT.